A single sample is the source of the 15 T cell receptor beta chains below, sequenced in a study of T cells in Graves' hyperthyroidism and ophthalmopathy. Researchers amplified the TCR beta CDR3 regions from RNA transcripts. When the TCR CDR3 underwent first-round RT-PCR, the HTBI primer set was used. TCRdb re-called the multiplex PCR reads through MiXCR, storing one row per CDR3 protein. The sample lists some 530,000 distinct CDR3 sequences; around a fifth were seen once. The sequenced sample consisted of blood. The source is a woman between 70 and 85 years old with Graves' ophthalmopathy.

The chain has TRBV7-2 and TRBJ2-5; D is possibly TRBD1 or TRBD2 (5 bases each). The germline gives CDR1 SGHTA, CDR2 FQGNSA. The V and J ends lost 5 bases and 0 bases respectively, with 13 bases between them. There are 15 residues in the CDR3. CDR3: CASSVSGTDQETQYF. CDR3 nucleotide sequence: TGTGCCAGCAGCGTCTCCGGGACGGACCAAGAGACCCAGTACTTC.

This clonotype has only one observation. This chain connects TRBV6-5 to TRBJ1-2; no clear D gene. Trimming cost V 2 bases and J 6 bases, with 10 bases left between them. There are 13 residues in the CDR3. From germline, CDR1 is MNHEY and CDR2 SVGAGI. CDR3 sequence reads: CASSYGEGNGYTF. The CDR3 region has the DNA TGTGCCAGCAGTTACGGGGAAGGCAATGGCTACACCTTC.

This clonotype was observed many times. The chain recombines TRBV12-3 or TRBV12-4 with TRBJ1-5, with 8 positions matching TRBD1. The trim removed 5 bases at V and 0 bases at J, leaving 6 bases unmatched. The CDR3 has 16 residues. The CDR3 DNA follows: TGTGCCAGCAGTAATGCCGGGACAGGTAGCAATCAGCCCCAGCATTTT. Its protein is CASSNAGTGSNQPQHF.

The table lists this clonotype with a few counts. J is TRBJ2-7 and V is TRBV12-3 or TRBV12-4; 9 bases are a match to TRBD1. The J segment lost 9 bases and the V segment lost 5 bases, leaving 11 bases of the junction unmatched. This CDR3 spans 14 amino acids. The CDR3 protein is CASSTGTGWQRQYF. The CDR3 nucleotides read TGTGCCAGCAGTACCGGGACAGGGTGGCAACGGCAGTACTTC.

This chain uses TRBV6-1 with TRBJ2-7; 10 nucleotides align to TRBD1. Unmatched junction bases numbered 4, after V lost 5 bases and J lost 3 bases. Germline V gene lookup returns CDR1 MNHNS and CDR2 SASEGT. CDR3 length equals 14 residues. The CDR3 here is CASSTRTGGYEQYF. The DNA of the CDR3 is TGTGCCAGCAGTACCCGGACAGGGGGCTACGAGCAGTACTTC.

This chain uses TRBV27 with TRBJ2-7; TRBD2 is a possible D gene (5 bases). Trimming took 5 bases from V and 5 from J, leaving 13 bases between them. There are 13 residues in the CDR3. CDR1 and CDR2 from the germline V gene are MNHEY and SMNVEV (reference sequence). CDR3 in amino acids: CASSALLAHEQYF. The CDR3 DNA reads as TGTGCCAGCAGTGCCCTTCTAGCTCACGAGCAGTACTTC.

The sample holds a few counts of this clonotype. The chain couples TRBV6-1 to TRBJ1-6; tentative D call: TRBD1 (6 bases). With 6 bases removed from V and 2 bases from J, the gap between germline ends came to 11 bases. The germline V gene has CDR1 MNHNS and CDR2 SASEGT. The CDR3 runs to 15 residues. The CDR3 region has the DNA TGTGCCAGCAGCCACACAGGGCCCTATAATTCACCCCTCCACTTT. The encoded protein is CASSHTGPYNSPLHF.

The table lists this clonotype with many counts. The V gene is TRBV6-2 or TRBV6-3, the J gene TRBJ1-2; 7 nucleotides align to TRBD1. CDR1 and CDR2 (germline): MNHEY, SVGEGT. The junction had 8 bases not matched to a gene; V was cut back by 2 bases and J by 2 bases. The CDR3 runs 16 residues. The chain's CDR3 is CASSYHQGQTNYGYTF. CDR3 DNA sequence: TGTGCCAGCAGTTACCATCAGGGACAGACCAACTATGGCTACACCTTC.

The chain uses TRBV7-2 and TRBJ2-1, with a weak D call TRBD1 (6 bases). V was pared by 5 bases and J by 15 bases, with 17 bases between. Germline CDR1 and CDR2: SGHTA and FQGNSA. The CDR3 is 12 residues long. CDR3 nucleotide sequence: TGTGCCAGCAGCCGGGACACCGTTTCGCCGTTCTTC. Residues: CASSRDTVSPFF.

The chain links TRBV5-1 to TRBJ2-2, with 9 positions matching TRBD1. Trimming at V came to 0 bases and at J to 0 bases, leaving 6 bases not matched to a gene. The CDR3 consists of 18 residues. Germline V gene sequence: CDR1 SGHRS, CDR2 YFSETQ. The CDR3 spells CASSLVYRGLANTGELFF. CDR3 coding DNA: TGCGCCAGCAGCTTGGTGTACAGGGGGCTAGCGAACACCGGGGAGCTGTTTTTT.

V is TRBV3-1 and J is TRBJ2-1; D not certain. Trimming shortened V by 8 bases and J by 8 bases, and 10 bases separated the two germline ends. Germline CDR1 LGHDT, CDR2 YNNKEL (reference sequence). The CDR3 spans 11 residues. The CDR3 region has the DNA TGTGCCAGCGCTTCGGGCCATGAGCAGTTCTTC. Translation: CASASGHEQFF.

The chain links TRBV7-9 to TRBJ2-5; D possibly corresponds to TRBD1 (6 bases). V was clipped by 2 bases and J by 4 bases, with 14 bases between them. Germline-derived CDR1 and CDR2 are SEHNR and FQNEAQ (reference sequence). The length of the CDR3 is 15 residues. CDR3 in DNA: TGTGCCAGCAGCTTATATCAGGGGCTGGGAGAGACCCAGTACTTC. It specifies CASSLYQGLGETQYF.

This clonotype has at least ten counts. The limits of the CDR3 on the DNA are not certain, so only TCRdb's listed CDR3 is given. The CDR3 region is CASSRRAGTGLNTEAFF. The chain recombines TRBV11-2 with TRBJ1-1; TRBD1, the table's D call, was not compared with the DNA. Germline values: CDR1 SGHAT, CDR2 FQNNGV. The CDR3 sequence runs 17 residues, both termini included.

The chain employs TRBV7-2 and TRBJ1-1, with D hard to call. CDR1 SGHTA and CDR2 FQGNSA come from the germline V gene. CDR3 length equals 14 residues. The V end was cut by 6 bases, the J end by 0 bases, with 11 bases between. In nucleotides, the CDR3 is TGTGCCAGCAGGTTACGGTATATGAACACTGAAGCTTTCTTT. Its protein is CASRLRYMNTEAFF.

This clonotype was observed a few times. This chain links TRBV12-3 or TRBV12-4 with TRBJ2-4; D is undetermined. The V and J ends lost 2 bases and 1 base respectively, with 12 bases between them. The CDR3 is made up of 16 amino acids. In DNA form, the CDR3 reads TGTGCCAGCAGTTTATCCTACCGAAACGCCAAAAACATTCAGTACTTC. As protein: CASSLSYRNAKNIQYF.